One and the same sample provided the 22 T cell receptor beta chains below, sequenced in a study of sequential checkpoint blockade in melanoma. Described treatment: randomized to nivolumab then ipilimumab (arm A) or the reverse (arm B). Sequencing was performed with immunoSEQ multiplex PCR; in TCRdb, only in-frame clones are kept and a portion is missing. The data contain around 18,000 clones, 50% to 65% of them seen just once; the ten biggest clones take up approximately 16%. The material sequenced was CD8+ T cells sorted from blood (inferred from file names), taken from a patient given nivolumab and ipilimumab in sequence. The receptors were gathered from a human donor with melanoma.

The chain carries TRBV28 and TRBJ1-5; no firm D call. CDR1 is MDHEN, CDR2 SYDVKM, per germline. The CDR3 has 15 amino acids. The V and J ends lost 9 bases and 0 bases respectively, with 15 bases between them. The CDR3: CASLNAPISNQPQHF. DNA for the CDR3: TGTGCCAGTCTAAATGCGCCGATTAGCAATCAGCCCCAGCATTTT.

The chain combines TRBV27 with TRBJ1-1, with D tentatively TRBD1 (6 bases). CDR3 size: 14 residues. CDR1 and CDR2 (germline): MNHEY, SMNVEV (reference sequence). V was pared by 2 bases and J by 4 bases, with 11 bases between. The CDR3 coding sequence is TGTGCCAGCAGTTTAGGGGGGGCGGGCACTGAAGCTTTCTTT. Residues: CASSLGGAGTEAFF.

The CDR3 nucleotides read TGTGCCAGCAGTTTATCAGGGCCAGCGGGAGGGTTTTTTGAGCAGTTCTTC. The encoded protein is CASSLSGPAGGFFEQFF. The chain uses TRBV27 and TRBJ2-1; 10 nucleotides agree with TRBD2. Trimming took 0 bases from V and 9 from J; bases not matched to a gene: 11. CDR1 MNHEY and CDR2 SMNVEV come from the germline V gene (reference sequence). The CDR3 covers 17 residues.

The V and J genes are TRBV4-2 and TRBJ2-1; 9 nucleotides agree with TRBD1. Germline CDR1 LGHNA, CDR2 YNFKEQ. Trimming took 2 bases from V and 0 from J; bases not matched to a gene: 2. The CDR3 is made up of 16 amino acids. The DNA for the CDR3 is TGTGCCAGCAGCCAATCGGACAGGGGCTCCTACAATGAGCAGTTCTTC. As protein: CASSQSDRGSYNEQFF.

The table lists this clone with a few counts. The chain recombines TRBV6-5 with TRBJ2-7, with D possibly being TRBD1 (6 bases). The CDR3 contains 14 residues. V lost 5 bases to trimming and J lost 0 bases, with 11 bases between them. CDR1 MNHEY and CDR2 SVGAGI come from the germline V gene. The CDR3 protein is CASSETGSSYEQYF. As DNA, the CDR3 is TGTGCCAGCAGTGAAACAGGGAGCTCCTACGAGCAGTACTTC.

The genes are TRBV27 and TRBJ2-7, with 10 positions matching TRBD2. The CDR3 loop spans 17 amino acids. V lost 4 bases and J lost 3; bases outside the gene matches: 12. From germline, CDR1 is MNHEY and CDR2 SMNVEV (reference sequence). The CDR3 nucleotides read TGTGCCAGCAGTTCTGGTAGCGGGGGGCCAACAAACTACGAGCAGTACTTC. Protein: CASSSGSGGPTNYEQYF.

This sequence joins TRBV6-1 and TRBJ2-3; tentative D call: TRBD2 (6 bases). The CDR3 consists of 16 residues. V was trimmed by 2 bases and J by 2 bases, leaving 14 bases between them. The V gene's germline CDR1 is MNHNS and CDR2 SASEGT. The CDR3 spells CASSEWNGGSTDTQYF. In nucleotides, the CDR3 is TGTGCCAGCAGTGAATGGAACGGAGGGTCCACAGATACGCAGTATTTT.

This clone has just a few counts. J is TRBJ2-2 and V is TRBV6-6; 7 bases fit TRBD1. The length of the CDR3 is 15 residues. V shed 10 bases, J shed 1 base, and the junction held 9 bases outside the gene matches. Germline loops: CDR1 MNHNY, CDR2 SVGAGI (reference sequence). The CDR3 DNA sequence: TGTGCCACCGCCATGACAGGGATGAACACCGGGGAGCTGTTTTTT. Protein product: CATAMTGMNTGELFF.

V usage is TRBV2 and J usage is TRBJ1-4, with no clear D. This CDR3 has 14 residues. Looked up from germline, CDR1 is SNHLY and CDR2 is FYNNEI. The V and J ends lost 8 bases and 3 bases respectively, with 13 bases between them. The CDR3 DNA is TGTGCCAGCCGCCAGGTCGGCGCTAATGAAAAACTGTTTTTT. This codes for CASRQVGANEKLFF.

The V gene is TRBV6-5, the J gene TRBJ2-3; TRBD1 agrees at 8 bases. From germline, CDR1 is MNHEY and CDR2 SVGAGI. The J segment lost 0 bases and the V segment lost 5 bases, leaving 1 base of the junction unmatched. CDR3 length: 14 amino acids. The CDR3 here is CASSAGGSTDTQYF. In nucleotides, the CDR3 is TGTGCCAGCAGTGCAGGGGGCAGCACAGATACGCAGTATTTT.

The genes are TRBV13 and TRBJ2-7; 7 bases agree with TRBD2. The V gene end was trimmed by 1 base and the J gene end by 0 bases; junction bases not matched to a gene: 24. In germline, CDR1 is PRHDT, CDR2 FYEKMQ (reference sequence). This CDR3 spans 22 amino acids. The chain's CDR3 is CASSLARSRLAEGLRSSYEQYF. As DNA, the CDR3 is TGTGCCAGCAGCTTAGCGAGATCCCGACTAGCAGAGGGACTGCGGAGCTCCTACGAGCAGTACTTC.

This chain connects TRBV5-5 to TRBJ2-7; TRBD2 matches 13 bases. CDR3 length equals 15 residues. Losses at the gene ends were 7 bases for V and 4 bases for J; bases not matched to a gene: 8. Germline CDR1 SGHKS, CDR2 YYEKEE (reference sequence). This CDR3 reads CASGKLAGGLYEQYF. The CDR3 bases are TGTGCCAGCGGTAAACTAGCGGGAGGGCTTTACGAGCAGTACTTC.

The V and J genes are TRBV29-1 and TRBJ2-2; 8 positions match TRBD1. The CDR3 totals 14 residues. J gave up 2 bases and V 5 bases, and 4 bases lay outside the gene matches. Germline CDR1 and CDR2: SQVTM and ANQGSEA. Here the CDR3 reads CSVKGTGNTGELFF. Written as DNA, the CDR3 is TGCAGCGTTAAAGGGACAGGCAACACCGGGGAGCTGTTTTTT.

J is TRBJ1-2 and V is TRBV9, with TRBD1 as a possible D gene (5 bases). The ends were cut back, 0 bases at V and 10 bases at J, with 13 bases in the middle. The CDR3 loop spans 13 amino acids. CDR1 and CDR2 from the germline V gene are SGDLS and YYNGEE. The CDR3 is CASSVGGAGDYTF. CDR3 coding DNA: TGTGCCAGCAGCGTAGGCGGGGCCGGGGACTACACCTTC.

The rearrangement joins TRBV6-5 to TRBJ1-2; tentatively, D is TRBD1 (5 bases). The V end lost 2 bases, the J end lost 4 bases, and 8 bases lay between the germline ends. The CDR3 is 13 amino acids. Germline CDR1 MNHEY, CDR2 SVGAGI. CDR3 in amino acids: CASSYGGIYGYTF. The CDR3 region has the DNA TGTGCCAGCAGTTACGGGGGGATCTATGGCTACACCTTC.

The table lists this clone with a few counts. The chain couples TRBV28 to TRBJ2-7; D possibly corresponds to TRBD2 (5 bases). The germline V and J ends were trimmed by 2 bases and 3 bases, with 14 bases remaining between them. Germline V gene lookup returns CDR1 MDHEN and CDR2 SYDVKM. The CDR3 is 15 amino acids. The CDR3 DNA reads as TGTGCCAGCAGTTTACAGGTTGGCGGGTTCTACGAGCAGTACTTC. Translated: CASSLQVGGFYEQYF.

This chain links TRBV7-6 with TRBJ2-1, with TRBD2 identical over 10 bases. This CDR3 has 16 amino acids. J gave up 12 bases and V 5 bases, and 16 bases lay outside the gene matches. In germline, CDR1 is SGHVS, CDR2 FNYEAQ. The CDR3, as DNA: TGTGCCAGCAGCCAAGTAGCGGGAGGACTTCGGGATGGGCAGTTCTTC. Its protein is CASSQVAGGLRDGQFF.

The chain's CDR3 is CASSPNLQGNYGYTF. DNA for the CDR3: TGTGCCAGCAGTCCTAATCTACAGGGGAACTATGGCTACACCTTC. This chain uses TRBV27 with TRBJ1-2, with TRBD1 matching over 7 bases. Trimming took 5 bases from V and 2 from J; bases not matched to a gene: 8. Germline V lookup: CDR1 MNHEY, CDR2 SMNVEV (reference sequence). CDR3 length: 15 amino acids.

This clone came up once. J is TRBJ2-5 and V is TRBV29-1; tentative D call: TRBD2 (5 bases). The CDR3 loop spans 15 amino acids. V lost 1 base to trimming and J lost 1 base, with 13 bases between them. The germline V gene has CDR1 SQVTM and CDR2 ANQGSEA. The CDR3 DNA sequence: TGCAGCGTTGAAGGTCCCGGGGAAGTCCAAGAGACCCAGTACTTC. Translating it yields CSVEGPGEVQETQYF.

CDR3 sequence (DNA): TGTGCCAGCAGTGACCGACTCTATGGCTACACCTTC. Translated, it gives CASSDRLYGYTF. The chain couples TRBV2 to TRBJ1-2; D gene uncertain. Germline V gene sequence: CDR1 SNHLY, CDR2 FYNNEI. V gave up 3 bases and J gave up 4 bases, with 6 bases separating them. This CDR3 has 12 amino acids.

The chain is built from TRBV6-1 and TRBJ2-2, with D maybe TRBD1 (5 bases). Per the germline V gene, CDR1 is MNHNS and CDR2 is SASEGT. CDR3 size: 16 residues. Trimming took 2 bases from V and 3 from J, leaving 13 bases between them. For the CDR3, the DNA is TGTGCCAGCAGTGAACGCTGGGGCCAGCACACCGGGGAGCTGTTTTTT. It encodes CASSERWGQHTGELFF.

The CDR3 DNA sequence: TGTGCCAGCATGATAGCGGGGGGCGGAGATACGCAGTATTTT. The encoded protein is CASMIAGGGDTQYF. The chain links TRBV27 to TRBJ2-3, with 10 bases aligning to TRBD2. The CDR3 is 14 residues long. CDR1 is MNHEY, CDR2 SMNVEV, per germline (reference sequence). V lost 7 bases and J lost 5; bases outside the gene matches: 6.